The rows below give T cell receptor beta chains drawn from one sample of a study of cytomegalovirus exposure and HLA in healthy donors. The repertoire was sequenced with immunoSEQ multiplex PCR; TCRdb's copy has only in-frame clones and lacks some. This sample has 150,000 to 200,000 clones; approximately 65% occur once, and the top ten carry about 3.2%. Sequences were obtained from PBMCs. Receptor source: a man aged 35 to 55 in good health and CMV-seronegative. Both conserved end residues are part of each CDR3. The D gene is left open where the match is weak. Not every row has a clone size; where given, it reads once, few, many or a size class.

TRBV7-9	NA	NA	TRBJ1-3	CASSFRGPQNTIYF	TGTGCCAGCAGCTTTCGCGGGCCGCAAAACACCATATATTTT
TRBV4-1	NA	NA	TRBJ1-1	CASSRDGNTEAFF	TGCGCCAGCAGCCGAGACGGGAACACTGAAGCTTTCTTT
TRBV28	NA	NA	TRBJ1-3	CASSLGGYSGNTIYF	TGTGCCAGCAGTTTAGGAGGATATTCTGGAAACACCATATATTTT
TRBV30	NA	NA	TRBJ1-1	CAWSAPGGYRVNTEAFF	TGTGCCTGGAGCGCACCCGGGGGTTACAGAGTCAACACTGAAGCTTTCTTT
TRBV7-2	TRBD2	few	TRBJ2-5	CASSRSGRAQETQYF	TGTGCCAGCAGCCGTAGCGGGAGGGCCCAGGAGACCCAGTACTTC
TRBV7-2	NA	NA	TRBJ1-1	CASNQGLAPIMGAFF	TGTGCCAGCAACCAGGGGTTGGCGCCCATTATGGGAGCTTTCTTT
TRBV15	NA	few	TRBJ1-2	CATSRDRGGVLSGYTF	TGTGCCACCAGCAGAGATCGAGGGGGAGTATTATCTGGCTACACCTTC
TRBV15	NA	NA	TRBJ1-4	CATSRDGNEKLFF	TGTGCCACCAGCAGAGACGGTAATGAAAAACTGTTTTTT
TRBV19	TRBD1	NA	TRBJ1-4	CASTIQGVNEKLFF	TGTGCCAGTACCATACAGGGGGTAAATGAAAAACTGTTTTTT
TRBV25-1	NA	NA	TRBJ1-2	CASSGVNYGYTF	TGTGCCAGTTCAGGGGTTAACTATGGCTACACCTTC
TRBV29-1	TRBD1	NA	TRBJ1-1	CSAAGGLTEAFF	TGCAGCGCTGCAGGGGGCCTCACTGAAGCTTTCTTT
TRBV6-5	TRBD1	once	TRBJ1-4	CASSYSGATGKEKLFF	TGTGCCAGCAGTTACTCAGGGGCGACAGGGAAAGAAAAACTGTTTTTT
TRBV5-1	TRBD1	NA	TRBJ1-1	CASSGRQGENTEAFF	TGCGCCAGCAGCGGAAGACAGGGCGAGAACACTGAAGCTTTCTTT
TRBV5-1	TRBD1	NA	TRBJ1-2	CASSTPGQGGYTF	TGCGCCAGCAGCACGCCGGGACAGGGTGGCTACACCTTC
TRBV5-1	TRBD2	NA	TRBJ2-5	CASSHPREISGKGTQYF	TGCGCCAGCAGCCACCCCAGGGAGATTAGCGGGAAAGGGACCCAGTACTTC
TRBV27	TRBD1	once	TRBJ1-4	CASSSGTVRGEKLFF	TGTGCCAGCAGTTCCGGGACAGTCAGGGGAGAAAAACTGTTTTTT
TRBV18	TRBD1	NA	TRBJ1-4	CASSLRPQGTTNEKLFF	TGTGCCAGCTCACTCCGGCCACAGGGGACGACTAATGAAAAACTGTTTTTT
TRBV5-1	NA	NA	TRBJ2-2	CASSLGRGTGELFF	TGCGCCAGCAGCTTGGGCAGGGGCACCGGGGAGCTGTTTTTT
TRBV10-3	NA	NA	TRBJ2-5	CAISDEREETQYF	TGTGCCATCAGTGATGAGAGAGAAGAGACCCAGTACTTC
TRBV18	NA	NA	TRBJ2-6	CASSPTRRTNVLTF	TGTGCCAGCTCACCGACCCGGCGGACCAACGTCCTGACTTTC
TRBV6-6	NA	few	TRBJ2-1	CASSDRTGYNEQFF	TGTGCCAGCAGTGATCGGACTGGGTACAATGAGCAGTTCTTC
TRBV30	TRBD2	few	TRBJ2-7	CAWSVGGGSYEQYF	TGTGCCTGGAGTGTGGGGGGAGGGTCCTACGAGCAGTACTTC
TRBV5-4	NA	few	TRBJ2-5	CASSFRGETQYF	TGTGCCAGCAGCTTCAGGGGAGAGACCCAGTACTTC
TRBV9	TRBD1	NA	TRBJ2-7	CASSATPGQGAEQYF	TGTGCCAGCAGCGCTACCCCGGGACAGGGGGCCGAGCAGTACTTC
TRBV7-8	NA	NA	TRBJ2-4	CASSLAGLKNIQYF	TGTGCCAGCAGCTTAGCGGGACTCAAAAACATTCAGTACTTC
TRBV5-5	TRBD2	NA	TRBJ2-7	CASSLGLAGWDEQYF	TGTGCCAGCAGCTTGGGACTAGCGGGCTGGGACGAGCAGTACTTC
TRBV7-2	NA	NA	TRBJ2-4	CASSLSGLAKNIQYF	TGTGCCAGCAGCTTATCGGGGTTAGCCAAAAACATTCAGTACTTC
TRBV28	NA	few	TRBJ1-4	CASTTLDRKPNEKLFF	TGTGCCAGCACTACCCTCGACAGGAAGCCTAATGAAAAACTGTTTTTT
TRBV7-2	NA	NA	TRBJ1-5	CASSRTGYSNQPQHF	TGTGCCAGCAGCCGTACAGGGTATAGCAATCAGCCCCAGCATTTT
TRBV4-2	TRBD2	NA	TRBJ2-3	CASSQEGRGGMATQYF	TGTGCCAGCAGCCAAGAAGGGCGGGGGGGCATGGCTACGCAGTATTTT
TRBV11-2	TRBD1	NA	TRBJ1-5	CASSLDGTGNQPQHF	TGTGCCAGCAGCTTAGACGGGACAGGGAATCAGCCCCAGCATTTT
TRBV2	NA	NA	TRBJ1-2	CASRINGEINYGYTF	TGTGCCAGCAGGATCAACGGGGAAATTAACTATGGCTACACCTTC
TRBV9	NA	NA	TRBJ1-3	CASSPTGRGGNTIYF	TGTGCCAGCAGCCCGACCGGGAGGGGGGGAAACACCATATATTTT
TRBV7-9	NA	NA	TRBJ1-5	CASSSGEYSNQPQHF	TGTGCCAGCAGCTCCGGGGAATATAGCAATCAGCCCCAGCATTTT
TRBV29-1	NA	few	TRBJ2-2	CSAGANTGELFF	TGCAGCGCAGGGGCGAACACCGGGGAGCTGTTTTTT
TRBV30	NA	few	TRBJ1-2	CAWSVLGASYGYTF	TGTGCCTGGAGTGTACTGGGGGCCTCCTATGGCTACACCTTC
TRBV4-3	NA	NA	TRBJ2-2	CASSQRFTGELFF	TGCGCCAGCAGCCAGAGGTTCACCGGGGAGCTGTTTTTT
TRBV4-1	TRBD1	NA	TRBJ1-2	CASSHGTGNSYGYTF	TGCGCCAGCAGCCATGGGACAGGGAATTCCTATGGCTACACCTTC